This T cell receptor beta chain was obtained from a study of cytomegalovirus exposure and HLA in healthy donors. Study context: The roughly 100 million unique TCR beta sequences, from roughly 170 million T cells, were found by an earlier analysis.

PCR employed 60 Vbeta and 13 Jbeta primers. Measured with immunoSEQ multiplex PCR; TCRdb has only the in-frame clones, and not every one. The sample has some 180,000 clones; over 70% are singletons. Despite likely unrecorded immune exposures, the donors were nominally healthy at the time of sampling. CDR1 is SGHRS, CDR2 YFSETQ, per germline. V gave up 4 bases and J gave up 2 bases, with 10 bases separating them. The length of the CDR3 is 14 residues. Overall study findings and caveats: Cytomegalovirus-associated status was assigned to about 180 TCR beta chains.

With respect to this clone: What it recognizes is unknown.

V gene TRBV5-1 combines with J gene TRBJ1-3; weak D call: TRBD1 (6 bases). The source is a male donor in good health and CMV-seronegative. Specimen: PBMCs. CDR3 sequence reads: CASSPTGPGNTIYF. The CDR3 nucleotides read TGCGCCAGCAGCCCCACAGGGCCTGGAAACACCATATATTTT.